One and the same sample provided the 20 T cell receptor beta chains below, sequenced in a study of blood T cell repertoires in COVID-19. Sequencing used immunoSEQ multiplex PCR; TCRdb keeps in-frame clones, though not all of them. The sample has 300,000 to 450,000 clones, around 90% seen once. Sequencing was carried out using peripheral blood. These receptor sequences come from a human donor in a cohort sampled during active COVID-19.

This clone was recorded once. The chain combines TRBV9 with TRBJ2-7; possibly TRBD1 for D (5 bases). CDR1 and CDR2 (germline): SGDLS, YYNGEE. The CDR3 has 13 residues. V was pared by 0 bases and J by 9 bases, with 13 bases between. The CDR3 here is CASSVAGLGAQYF. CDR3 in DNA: TGTGCCAGCAGCGTAGCGGGTCTTGGGGCGCAGTACTTC.

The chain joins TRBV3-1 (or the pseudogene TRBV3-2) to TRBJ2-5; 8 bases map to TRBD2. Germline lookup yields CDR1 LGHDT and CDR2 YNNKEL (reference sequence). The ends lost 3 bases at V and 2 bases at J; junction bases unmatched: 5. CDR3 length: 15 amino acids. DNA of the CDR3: TGTGCCAGCAGCCATGCATCTAGCGGGCAAGAGACCCAGTACTTC. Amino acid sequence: CASSHASSGQETQYF.

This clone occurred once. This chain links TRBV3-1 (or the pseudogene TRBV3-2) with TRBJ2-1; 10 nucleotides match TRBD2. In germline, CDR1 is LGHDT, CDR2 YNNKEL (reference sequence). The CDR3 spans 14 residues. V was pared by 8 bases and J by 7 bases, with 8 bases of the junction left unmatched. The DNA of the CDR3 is TGTGCCAGCGGAGTGGGACTAGCGACGAATGAGCAGTTCTTC. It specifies CASGVGLATNEQFF.

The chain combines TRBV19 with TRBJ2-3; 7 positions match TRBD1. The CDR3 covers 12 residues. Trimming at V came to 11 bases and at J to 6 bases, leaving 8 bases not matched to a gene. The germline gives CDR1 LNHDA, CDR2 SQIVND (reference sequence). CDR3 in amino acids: CAAQGSQDTQYF. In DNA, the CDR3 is TGTGCCGCACAGGGGTCTCAGGATACGCAGTATTTT.

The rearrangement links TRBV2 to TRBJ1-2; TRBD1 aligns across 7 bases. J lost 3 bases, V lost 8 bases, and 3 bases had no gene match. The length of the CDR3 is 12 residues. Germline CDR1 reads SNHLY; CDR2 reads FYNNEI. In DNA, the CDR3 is TGTGCCAGCCGAACAGGGGACTATGGCTACACCTTC. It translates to CASRTGDYGYTF.

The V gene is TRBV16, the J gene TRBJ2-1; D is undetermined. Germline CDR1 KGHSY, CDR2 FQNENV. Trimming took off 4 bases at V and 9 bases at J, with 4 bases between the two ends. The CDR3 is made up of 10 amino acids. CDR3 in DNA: TGTGCCAGCAGCCGAGGTGAGCAGTTCTTC. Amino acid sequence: CASSRGEQFF.

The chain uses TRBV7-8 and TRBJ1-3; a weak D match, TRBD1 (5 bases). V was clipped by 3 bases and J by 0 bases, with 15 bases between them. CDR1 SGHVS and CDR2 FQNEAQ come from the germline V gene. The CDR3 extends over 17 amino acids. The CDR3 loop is CASSLVTRVSSGNTIYF. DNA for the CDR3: TGTGCCAGCAGCTTGGTTACCAGGGTGTCCTCTGGAAACACCATATATTTT.

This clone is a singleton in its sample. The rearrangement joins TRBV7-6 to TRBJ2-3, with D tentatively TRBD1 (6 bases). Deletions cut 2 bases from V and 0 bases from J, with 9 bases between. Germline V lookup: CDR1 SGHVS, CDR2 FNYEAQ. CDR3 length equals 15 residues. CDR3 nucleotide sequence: TGTGCCAGCAGCTTATGGGGGCGGAGCACAGATACGCAGTATTTT. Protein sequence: CASSLWGRSTDTQYF.

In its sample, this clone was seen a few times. The CDR3 DNA is TGTGCCAGCAGCCCCAGTCCAGAGACCCAGTACTTC. Its translation is CASSPSPETQYF. This chain joins TRBV16 and TRBJ2-5; D ambiguous. V was shortened by 4 bases and J by 4 bases, with 7 bases between the two germline ends. Germline lookup yields CDR1 KGHSY and CDR2 FQNENV. This CDR3 has 12 amino acids.

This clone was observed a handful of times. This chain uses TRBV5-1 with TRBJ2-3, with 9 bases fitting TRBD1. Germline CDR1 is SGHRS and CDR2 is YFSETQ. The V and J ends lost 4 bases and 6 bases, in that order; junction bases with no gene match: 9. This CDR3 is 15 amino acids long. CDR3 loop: CASSGSTGGWDTQYF. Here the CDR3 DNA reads TGCGCCAGCAGCGGGAGTACAGGGGGCTGGGATACGCAGTATTTT.

The DNA of the CDR3 is TGTGCCAGCAGTGTATCGGGGGATGGCTACACCTTC. It yields the protein CASSVSGDGYTF. This chain joins TRBV2 and TRBJ1-2; D possibly corresponds to TRBD1 (5 bases). The CDR3 covers 12 residues. CDR1 and CDR2 (germline): SNHLY, FYNNEI. The V end lost 4 bases, the J end lost 6 bases, and 9 bases lay between the germline ends.

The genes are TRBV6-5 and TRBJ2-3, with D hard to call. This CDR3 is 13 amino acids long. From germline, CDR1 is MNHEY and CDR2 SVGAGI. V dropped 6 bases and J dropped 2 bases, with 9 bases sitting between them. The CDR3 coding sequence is TGTGCCAGCAGAGCCACCGTCACAGATACGCAGTATTTT. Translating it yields CASRATVTDTQYF.

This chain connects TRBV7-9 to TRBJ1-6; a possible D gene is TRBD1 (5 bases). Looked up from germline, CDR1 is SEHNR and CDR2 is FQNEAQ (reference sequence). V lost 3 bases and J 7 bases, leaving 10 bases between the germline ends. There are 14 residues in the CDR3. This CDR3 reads CASSFGGLNSPLHF. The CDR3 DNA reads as TGTGCCAGCAGCTTCGGGGGACTAAATTCACCCCTCCACTTT. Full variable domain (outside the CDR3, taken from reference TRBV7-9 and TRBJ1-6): DTGVSQNPRHKITKRGQNVTFRCDPISEHNRLYWYRQTLGQGPEFLTYFQNEAQLEKSRLLSDRFSAERPKGSFSTLEIQRTEQGDSAMYLCASSFGGLNSPLHFGNGTRLTVT.

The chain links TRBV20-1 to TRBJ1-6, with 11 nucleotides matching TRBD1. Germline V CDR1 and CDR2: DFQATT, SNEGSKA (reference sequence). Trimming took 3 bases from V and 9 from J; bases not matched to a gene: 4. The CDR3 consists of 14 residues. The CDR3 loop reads CSASRGTGGSPLHF. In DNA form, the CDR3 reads TGCAGTGCTAGTCGGGGGACAGGGGGTTCACCCCTCCACTTT.

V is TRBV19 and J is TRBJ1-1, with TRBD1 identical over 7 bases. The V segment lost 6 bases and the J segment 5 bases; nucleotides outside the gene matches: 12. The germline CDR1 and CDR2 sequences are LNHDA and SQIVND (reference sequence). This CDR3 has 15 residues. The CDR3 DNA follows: TGTGCCAGTAGGGACCCTACAGGGGCACGAACTGAAGCTTTCTTT. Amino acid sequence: CASRDPTGARTEAFF. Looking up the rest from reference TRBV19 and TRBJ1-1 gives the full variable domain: DGGITQSPKYLFRKEGQNVTLSCEQNLNHDAMYWYRQDPGQGLRLIYYSQIVNDFQKGDIAEGYSVSREKKESFPLTVTSAQKNPTAFYLCASRDPTGARTEAFFGQGTRLTVV.

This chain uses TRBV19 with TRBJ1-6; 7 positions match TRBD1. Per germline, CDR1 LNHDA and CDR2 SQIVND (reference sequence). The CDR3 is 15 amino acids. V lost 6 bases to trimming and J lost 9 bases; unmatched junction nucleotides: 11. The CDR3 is CASSQDRSSGSPLHF. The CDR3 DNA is TGTGCCAGTAGCCAGGACAGGTCCTCGGGTTCACCCCTCCACTTT.

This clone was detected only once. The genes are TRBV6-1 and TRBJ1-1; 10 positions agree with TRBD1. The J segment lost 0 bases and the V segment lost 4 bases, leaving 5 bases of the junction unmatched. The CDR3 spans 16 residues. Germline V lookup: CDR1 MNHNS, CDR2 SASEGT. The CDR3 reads CASSGTGGGLNTEAFF. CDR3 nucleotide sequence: TGTGCCAGCAGTGGGACAGGGGGGGGATTGAACACTGAAGCTTTCTTT.

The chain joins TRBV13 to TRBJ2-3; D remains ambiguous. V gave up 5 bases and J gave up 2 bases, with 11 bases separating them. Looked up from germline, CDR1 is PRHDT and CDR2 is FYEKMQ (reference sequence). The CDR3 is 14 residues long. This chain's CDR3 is CASSRHQPTDTQYF. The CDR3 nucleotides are TGTGCCAGCAGCCGACACCAGCCCACAGATACGCAGTATTTT.

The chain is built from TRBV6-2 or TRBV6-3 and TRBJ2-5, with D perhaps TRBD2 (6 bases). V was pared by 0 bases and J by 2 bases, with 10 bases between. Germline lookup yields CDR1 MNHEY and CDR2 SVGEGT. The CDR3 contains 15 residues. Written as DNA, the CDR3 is TGTGCCAGCAGTTACTCCGGGGGTCCTCAAGAGACCCAGTACTTC. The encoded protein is CASSYSGGPQETQYF.

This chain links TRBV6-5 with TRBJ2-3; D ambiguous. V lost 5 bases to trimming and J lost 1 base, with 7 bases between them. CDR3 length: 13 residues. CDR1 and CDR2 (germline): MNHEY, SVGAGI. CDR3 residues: CASSMRRTDTQYF. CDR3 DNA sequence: TGTGCCAGCAGTATGCGGCGCACAGATACGCAGTATTTT.